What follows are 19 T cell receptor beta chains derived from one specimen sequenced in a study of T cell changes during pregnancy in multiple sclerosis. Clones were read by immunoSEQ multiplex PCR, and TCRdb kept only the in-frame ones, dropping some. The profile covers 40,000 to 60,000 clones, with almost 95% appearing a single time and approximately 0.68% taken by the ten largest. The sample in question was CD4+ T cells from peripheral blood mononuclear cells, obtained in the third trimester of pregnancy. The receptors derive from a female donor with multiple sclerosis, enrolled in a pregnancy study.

CDR3 sequence reads: CASSVAAGGPSGGTGELFF. CDR3 bases: TGTGCCAGCAGCGTAGCGGCGGGGGGTCCTAGCGGAGGCACCGGGGAGCTGTTTTTT. The V gene is TRBV9, the J gene TRBJ2-2; 8 bases are shared with TRBD2. This CDR3 is 19 amino acids long. The germline V gene has CDR1 SGDLS and CDR2 YYNGEE. V lost 0 bases and J lost 4; bases outside the gene matches: 14.

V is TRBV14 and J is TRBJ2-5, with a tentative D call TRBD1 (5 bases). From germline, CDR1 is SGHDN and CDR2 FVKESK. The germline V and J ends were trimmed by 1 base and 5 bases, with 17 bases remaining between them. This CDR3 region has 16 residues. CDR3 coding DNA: TGTGCCAGCAGCCAAGCGTCAGGGAAAGTCGGGGAGACCCAGTACTTC. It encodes CASSQASGKVGETQYF. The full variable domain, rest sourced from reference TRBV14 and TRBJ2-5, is EAGVTQFPSHSVIEKGQTVTLRCDPISGHDNLYWYRRVMGKEIKFLLHFVKESKQDESGMPNNRFLAERTGGTYSTLKVQPAELEDSGVYFCASSQASGKVGETQYFGPGTRLLVL.

In DNA form, the CDR3 reads TGTGCCAGCAGTTACTCGGGGCAGGGATATTGGACTGAAGCTTTCTTT. It is translated as CASSYSGQGYWTEAFF. This sequence joins TRBV6-5 and TRBJ1-1; possible D gene TRBD1, 5 bases. CDR3 length: 16 amino acids. The germline V and J ends were trimmed by 0 bases and 5 bases, with 16 bases remaining between them. The germline V gene has CDR1 MNHEY and CDR2 SVGAGI.

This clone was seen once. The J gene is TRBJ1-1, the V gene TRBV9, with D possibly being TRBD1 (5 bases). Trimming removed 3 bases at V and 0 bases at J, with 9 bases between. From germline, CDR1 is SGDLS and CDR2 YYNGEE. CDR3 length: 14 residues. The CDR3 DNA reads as TGTGCCAGCAGCGGGACACCTATGAACACTGAAGCTTTCTTT. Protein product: CASSGTPMNTEAFF.

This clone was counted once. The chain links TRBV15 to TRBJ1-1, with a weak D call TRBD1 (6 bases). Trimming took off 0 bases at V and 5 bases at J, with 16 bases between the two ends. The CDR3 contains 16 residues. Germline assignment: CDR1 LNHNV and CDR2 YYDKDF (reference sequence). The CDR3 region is CATSRDKRLRGTEAFF. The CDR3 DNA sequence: TGTGCCACCAGCAGAGATAAAAGATTAAGGGGGACTGAAGCTTTCTTT.

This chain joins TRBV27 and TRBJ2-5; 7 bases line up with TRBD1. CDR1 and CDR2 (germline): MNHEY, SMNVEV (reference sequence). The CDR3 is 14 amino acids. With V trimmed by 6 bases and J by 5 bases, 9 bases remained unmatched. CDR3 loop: CASSPRTGRETQYF. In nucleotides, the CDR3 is TGTGCCAGCAGCCCAAGGACAGGTCGGGAGACCCAGTACTTC.

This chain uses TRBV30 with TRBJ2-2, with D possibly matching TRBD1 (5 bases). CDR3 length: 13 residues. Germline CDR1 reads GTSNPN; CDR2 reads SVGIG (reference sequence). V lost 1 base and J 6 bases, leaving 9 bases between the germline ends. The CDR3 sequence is CAWSDQGPGELFF. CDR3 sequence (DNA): TGTGCCTGGAGTGATCAGGGTCCCGGGGAGCTGTTTTTT.

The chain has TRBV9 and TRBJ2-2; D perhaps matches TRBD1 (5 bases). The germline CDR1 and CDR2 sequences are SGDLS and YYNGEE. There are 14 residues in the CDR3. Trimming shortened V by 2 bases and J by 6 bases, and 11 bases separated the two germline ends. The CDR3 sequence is CASSVRGAAGELFF. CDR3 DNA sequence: TGTGCCAGCAGCGTGCGTGGGGCGGCCGGGGAGCTGTTTTTT.

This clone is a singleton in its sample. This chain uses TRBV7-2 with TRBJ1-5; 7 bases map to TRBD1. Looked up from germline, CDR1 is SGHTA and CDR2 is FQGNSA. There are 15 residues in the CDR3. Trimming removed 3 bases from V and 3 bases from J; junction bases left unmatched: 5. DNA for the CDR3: TGTGCCAGCAGCTTCCGGGACAGCCTCAATCAGCCCCAGCATTTT. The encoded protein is CASSFRDSLNQPQHF.

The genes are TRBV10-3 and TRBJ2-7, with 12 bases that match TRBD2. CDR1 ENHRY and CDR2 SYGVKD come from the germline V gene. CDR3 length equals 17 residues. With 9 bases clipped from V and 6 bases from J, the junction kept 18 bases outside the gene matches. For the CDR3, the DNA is TGTGCCATAACCGCTTCACTAGCGGGGGGAAAGGGATCCGAGCAGTACTTC. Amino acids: CAITASLAGGKGSEQYF.

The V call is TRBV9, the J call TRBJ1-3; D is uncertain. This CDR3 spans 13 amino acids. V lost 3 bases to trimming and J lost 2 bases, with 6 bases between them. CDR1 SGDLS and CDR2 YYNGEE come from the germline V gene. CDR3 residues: CASSETAGNTIYF. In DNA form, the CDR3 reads TGTGCCAGCAGCGAAACAGCTGGAAACACCATATATTTT.

The CDR3 bases are TGTGCCAGTACTGGGGCCATGAACACTGAAGCTTTCTTT. It yields the protein CASTGAMNTEAFF. V and J are TRBV19 and TRBJ1-1, with D possibly matching TRBD1 (5 bases). This CDR3 is 13 amino acids long. The germline V gene has CDR1 LNHDA and CDR2 SQIVND (reference sequence). The V end lost 7 bases, the J end lost 0 bases, and 9 bases lay between the germline ends.

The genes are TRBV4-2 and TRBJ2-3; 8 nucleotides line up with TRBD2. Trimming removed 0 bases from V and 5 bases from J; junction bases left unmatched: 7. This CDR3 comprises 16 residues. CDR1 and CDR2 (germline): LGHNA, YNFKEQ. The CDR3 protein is CASSQDPRGGLDTQYF. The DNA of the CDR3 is TGTGCCAGCAGCCAAGATCCCCGGGGGGGCCTAGATACGCAGTATTTT.

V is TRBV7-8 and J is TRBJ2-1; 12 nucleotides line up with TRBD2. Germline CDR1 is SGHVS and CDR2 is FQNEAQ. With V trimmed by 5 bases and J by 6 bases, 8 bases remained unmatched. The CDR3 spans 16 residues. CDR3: CASSPTSGGRFNEQFF. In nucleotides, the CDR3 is TGTGCCAGCAGCCCGACTAGCGGGGGTAGGTTCAATGAGCAGTTCTTC. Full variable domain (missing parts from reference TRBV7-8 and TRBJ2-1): GAGVSQSPRYKVAKRGQDVALRCDPISGHVSLFWYQQALGQGPEFLTYFQNEAQLDKSGLPSDRFFAERPEGSVSTLKIQRTQQEDSAVYLCASSPTSGGRFNEQFFGPGTRLTVL.

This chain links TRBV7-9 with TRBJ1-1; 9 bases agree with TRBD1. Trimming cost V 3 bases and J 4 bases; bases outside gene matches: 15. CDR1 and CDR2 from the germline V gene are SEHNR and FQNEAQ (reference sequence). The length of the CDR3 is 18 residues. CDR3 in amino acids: CASSFSGDRVFEGTEAFF. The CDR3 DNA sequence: TGTGCCAGCAGCTTCTCAGGGGACAGGGTGTTTGAGGGCACTGAAGCTTTCTTT.

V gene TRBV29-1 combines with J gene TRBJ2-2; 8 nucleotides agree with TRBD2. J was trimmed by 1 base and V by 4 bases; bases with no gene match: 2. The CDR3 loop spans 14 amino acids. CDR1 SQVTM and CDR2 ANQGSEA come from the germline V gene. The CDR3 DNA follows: TGCAGCGTTGGCCTAGCGGGGAACACCGGGGAGCTGTTTTTT. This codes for CSVGLAGNTGELFF.

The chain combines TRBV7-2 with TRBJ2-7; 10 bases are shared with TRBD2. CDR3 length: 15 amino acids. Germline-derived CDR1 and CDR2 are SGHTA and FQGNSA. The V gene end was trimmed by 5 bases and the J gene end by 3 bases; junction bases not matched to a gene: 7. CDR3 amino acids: CASSPGASGGYEQYF. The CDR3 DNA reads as TGTGCCAGCAGCCCCGGTGCTAGCGGGGGCTACGAGCAGTACTTC.

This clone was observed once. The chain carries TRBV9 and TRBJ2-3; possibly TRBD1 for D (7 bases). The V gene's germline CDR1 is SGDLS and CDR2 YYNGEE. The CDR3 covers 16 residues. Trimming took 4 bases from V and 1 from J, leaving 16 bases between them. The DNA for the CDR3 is TGTGCCAGCAGCTCCCAGGGGGGACACGGCACAGATACGCAGTATTTT. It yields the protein CASSSQGGHGTDTQYF.

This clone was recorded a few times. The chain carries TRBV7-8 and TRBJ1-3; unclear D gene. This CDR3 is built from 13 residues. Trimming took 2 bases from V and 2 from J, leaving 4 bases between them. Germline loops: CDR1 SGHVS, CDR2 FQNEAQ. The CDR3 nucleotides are TGTGCCAGCAGCTTATCAGCTGGAAACACCATATATTTT. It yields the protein CASSLSAGNTIYF.